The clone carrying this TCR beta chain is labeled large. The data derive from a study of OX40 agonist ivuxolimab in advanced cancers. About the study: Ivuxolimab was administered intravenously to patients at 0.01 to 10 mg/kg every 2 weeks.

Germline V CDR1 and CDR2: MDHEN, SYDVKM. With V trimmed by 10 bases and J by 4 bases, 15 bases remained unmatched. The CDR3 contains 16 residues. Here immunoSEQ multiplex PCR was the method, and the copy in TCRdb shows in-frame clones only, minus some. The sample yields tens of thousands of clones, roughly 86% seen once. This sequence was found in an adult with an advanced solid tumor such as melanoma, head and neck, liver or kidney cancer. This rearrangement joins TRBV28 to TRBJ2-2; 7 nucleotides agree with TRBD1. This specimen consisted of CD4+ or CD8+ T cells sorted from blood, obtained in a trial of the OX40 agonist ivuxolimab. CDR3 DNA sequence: TGTGCCACCCAGACCGACAGGGAAGGAACCACCGGGGAGCTGTTTTTT. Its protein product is CATQTDREGTTGELFF.